This entry lists 16 T cell receptor beta chains sequenced from one sample in a study of metastatic and nonmetastatic thyroid tumors. All patients reached thyroid surgery having received no treatment beforehand. TCRdb redid the clone calls on the PCR reads using MiXCR. The top ten clones hold approximately 15% of a sample with some 21,000 clones, over 25% of them seen once. Sequenced: tumor tissue. All receptors derive from a male donor with papillary thyroid cancer or a benign thyroid nodule (not recorded which). Some clones in this sample may be carry-over from other donors' samples.

The V call is TRBV12-3 or TRBV12-4, the J call TRBJ1-1; D ambiguous. V lost 6 bases to trimming and J lost 7 bases, with 18 bases between them. The CDR3 spans 14 residues. CDR3 sequence: CASSRSREHIEAFF. The CDR3 nucleotides read TGTGCCAGCAGCAGGAGCAGAGAACATATTGAAGCTTTCTTT.

This clone has just a few counts. The J gene is TRBJ2-7, the V gene TRBV6-1, with TRBD1 matching over 7 bases. The CDR3 has 16 residues. After removal of 4 bases from V and 0 bases from J, the junction contained 9 bases not matched to a gene. Per the germline V gene, CDR1 is MNHNS and CDR2 is SASEGT. CDR3 coding DNA: TGTGCCAGCAGTGGTTCCGGGACAGAGAGCTCCTACGAGCAGTACTTC. This codes for CASSGSGTESSYEQYF.

The chain uses TRBV5-1 and TRBJ2-3; TRBD2 matches at 13 bases. Losses at the gene ends were 4 bases for V and 4 bases for J; bases not matched to a gene: 6. The CDR3 runs 16 residues. The germline V gene has CDR1 SGHRS and CDR2 YFSETQ. The CDR3 loop reads CASSPRLAGGSDTQYF. CDR3 in DNA: TGCGCCAGCAGCCCCCGACTAGCGGGAGGATCAGATACGCAGTATTTT.

On this clone: A read error may produce the germline difference seen at one junction end. V is TRBV7-9 and J is TRBJ2-5; D gene unclear. Germline CDR1 reads SEHNR; CDR2 reads FQNEAQ (reference sequence). This CDR3 spans 14 amino acids. CDR3 DNA sequence: TGTGCCAGCATCCCAGAGGATTTCCAAGATACCCAGTACTTC. Translated: CASIPEDFQDTQYF.

Judged by abundance, this clone is large. The gene calls are TRBV20-1 and TRBJ2-7; TRBD1 agrees at 9 bases. Losses at the gene ends were 5 bases for V and 2 bases for J; bases not matched to a gene: 7. This CDR3 comprises 14 residues. Looked up from germline, CDR1 is DFQATT and CDR2 is SNEGSKA (reference sequence). DNA for the CDR3: TGCAGTGCTTCGGGACAGGGAGAGACCTACGAGCAGTACTTC. Its translation is CSASGQGETYEQYF.

To note about this clone: A much bigger clone sits one base away, suggesting this may be a read error. The chain carries TRBV5-4 and TRBJ2-3; 8 bases are shared with TRBD2. Germline-derived CDR1 and CDR2 are SGHNT and YYREEE (reference sequence). The CDR3 has 15 amino acids. CDR3 sequence reads: CAISSSSGLTDTQYF. The CDR3 DNA reads as TGTGCCATCAGCTCGTCTAGCGGGTTGACAGATACGCAGTATTTT.

With regard to this clone: Its ends do not fully match the called genes, so a read error is possible. The gene calls are TRBV7-6 and TRBJ2-1; 9 positions match TRBD1. The germline V gene encodes CDR1 SGHVS and CDR2 FNYEAQ. This CDR3 spans 17 amino acids. The CDR3 nucleotides read TGTGCCAGCATCTTAACAGGTGGGACAGGGCACTACAATGAGCAGTTCTTC. Protein: CASILTGGTGHYNEQFF.

This clone has a count of ten or more. The DNA for the CDR3 is TGCAGTGCTAGCCTTCATCAGGACGTATCTGAAGCTTTCTTT. It yields the protein CSASLHQDVSEAFF. This chain uses TRBV20-1 with TRBJ1-1; the D is unclear. Germline values: CDR1 DFQATT, CDR2 SNEGSKA (reference sequence). This CDR3 is built from 14 residues. With 3 bases removed from V and 6 bases from J, the gap between germline ends came to 17 bases.

This clone is classed as medium-sized (0.01 to 0.1%). The rearrangement uses TRBV12-3 or TRBV12-4 and TRBJ2-7; D might be TRBD1 (6 bases). The CDR3 loop spans 15 amino acids. Trimming stripped 6 bases from V and 3 bases from J, with 18 bases between. CDR3 DNA sequence: TGTGCCAGCAGCCCCCGGGACAACGACCGCTACGAGCAGTACTTC. It is translated as CASSPRDNDRYEQYF.

The table lists this clone with a count of one. The chain is built from TRBV5-1 and TRBJ1-5; weak D call: TRBD1 (5 bases). Germline V gene lookup returns CDR1 SGHRS and CDR2 YFSETQ. Trimming stripped 5 bases from V and 4 bases from J, with 10 bases between. The CDR3 length is 13 residues. This CDR3 is CASSWTPNQPQHF. Here the CDR3 DNA reads TGCGCCAGCAGTTGGACACCGAATCAGCCCCAGCATTTT.

This clone came up a few times. This chain links TRBV28 with TRBJ1-5, with 8 bases matching TRBD1. The CDR3 extends over 14 amino acids. Germline V lookup: CDR1 MDHEN, CDR2 SYDVKM. V dropped 6 bases and J dropped 5; count of bases not matched to a gene: 6. CDR3: CASSPGTGYQPQHF. CDR3 bases: TGTGCCAGCAGCCCCGGGACAGGATATCAGCCCCAGCATTTT.

V gene TRBV28 combines with J gene TRBJ2-3, with D hard to call. V was trimmed by 2 bases and J by 0 bases, leaving 18 bases between them. Germline assignment: CDR1 MDHEN and CDR2 SYDVKM. This CDR3 is built from 18 residues. In nucleotides, the CDR3 is TGTGCCAGCAGTTTACTCACGGCGCTTAGGTCTAGCACAGATACGCAGTATTTT. The encoded protein is CASSLLTALRSSTDTQYF. The full variable domain, rest sourced from reference TRBV28 and TRBJ2-3, is DVKVTQSSRYLVKRTGEKVFLECVQDMDHENMFWYRQDPGLGLRLIYFSYDVKMKEKGDIPEGYSVSREKKERFSLILESASTNQTSMYLCASSLLTALRSSTDTQYFGPGTRLTVL.

This clone is labeled as medium-sized (0.01 to 0.1%). The chain joins TRBV6-1 to TRBJ1-1, with a weak D call TRBD1 (6 bases). The CDR3 runs to 16 residues. The V end lost 4 bases, the J end lost 14 bases, and 29 bases lay between the germline ends. Germline CDR1 and CDR2: MNHNS and SASEGT. This chain's CDR3 is CASSASGARGPLGGFF. In nucleotides, the CDR3 is TGTGCCAGCAGTGCCTCCGGGGCCCGGGGGCCCCTGGGTGGCTTCTTT.

This clone was found many times. The gene calls are TRBV4-1 and TRBJ2-3; D gene uncertain. The V end was cut by 2 bases, the J end by 3 bases, with 18 bases between. Per the germline V gene, CDR1 is MGHRA and CDR2 is YSYEKL. This CDR3 is built from 17 residues. CDR3 DNA: TGCGCCAGCAGCCAACGTAGTGACAACCGTTGGACAGATACGCAGTATTTT. It yields the protein CASSQRSDNRWTDTQYF.

This clone was recorded once. The DNA is left out, because the CDR3 cannot be placed on it with certainty; the CDR3 is given as TCRdb lists it. The genes are TRBV7-5 and TRBJ2-6; the table's TRBD1 call for D was not verified on the DNA. TRBV7-5 is a pseudogene segment. The CDR3 extends over 21 residues, inclusive of both ends. The CDR3 protein is CISVPEALDKGKRSGANVLTF.

This clone is classed as medium-sized. This chain uses TRBV20-1 with TRBJ2-7, with a tentative D call TRBD1 (6 bases). There are 14 residues in the CDR3. Trimming cost V 1 base and J 6 bases, with 16 bases left between them. Germline V gives CDR1 DFQATT, CDR2 SNEGSKA (reference sequence). CDR3 nucleotide sequence: TGCAGTGCTAGAGTCCAGCACAGGGCCCGCGAGCAGTACTTC. Its protein is CSARVQHRAREQYF.